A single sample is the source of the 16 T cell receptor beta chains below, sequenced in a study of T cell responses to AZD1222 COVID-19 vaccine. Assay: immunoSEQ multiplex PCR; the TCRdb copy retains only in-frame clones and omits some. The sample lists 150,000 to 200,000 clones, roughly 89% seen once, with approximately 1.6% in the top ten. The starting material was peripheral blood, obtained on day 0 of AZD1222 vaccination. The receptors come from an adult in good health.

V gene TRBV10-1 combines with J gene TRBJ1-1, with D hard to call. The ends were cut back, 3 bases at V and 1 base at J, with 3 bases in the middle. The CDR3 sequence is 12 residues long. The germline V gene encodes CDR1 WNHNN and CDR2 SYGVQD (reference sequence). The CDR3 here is CASSDPNTEAFF. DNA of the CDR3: TGCGCCAGCAGTGACCCGAACACTGAAGCTTTCTTT.

CDR3 DNA sequence: TGCAGCGTTGAGCTCTCCGGGGAGCTGTTTTTT. This translates into CSVELSGELFF. This chain links TRBV29-1 with TRBJ2-2; D gene uncertain. The CDR3 runs to 11 residues. The germline V and J ends were trimmed by 3 bases and 6 bases, with 5 bases remaining between them. Germline CDR1 reads SQVTM; CDR2 reads ANQGSEA.

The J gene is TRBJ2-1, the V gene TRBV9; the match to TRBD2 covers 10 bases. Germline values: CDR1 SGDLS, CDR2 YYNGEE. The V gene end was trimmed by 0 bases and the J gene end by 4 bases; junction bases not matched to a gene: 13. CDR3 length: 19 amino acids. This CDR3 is CASSVGVGSGGLIYNEQFF. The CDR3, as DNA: TGTGCCAGCAGCGTAGGGGTAGGTAGCGGGGGGCTCATTTACAATGAGCAGTTCTTC. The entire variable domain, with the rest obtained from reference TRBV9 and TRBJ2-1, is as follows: DSGVTQTPKHLITATGQRVTLRCSPRSGDLSVYWYQQSLDQGLQFLIQYYNGEERAKGNILERFSAQQFPDLHSELNLSSLELGDSALYFCASSVGVGSGGLIYNEQFFGPGTRLTVL.

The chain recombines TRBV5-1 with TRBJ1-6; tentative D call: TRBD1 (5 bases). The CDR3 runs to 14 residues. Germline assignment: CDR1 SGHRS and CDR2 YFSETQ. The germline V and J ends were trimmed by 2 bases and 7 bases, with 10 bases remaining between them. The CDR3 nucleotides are TGCGCCAGCAGCTTTGCGGCAGGGAATTCACCCCTCCACTTT. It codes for CASSFAAGNSPLHF.

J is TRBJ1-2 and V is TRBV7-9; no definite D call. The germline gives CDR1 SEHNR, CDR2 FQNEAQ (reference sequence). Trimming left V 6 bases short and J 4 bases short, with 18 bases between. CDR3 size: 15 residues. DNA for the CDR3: TGTGCCAGCAGTTTGGCGGCGGCGACCGTCTATGGCTACACCTTC. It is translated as CASSLAAATVYGYTF.

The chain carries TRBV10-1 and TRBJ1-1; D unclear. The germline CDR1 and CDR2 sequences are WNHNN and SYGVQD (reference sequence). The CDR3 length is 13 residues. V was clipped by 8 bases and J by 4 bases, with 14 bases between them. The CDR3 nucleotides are TGCGCCAGCGCTAAATCCGTAGGCACTGAAGCTTTCTTT. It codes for CASAKSVGTEAFF.

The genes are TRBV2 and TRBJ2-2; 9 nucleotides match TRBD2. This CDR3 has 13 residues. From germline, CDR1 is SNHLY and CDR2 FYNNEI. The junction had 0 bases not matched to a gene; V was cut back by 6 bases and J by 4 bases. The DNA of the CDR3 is TGTGCCAGCAGGGGACTAGCCACCGGGGAGCTGTTTTTT. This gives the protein CASRGLATGELFF.

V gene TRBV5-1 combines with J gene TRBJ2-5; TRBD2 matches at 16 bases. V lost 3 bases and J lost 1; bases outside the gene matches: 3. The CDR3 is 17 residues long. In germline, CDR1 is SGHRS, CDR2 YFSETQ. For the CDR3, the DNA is TGCGCCAGCAGCTCGGGACTAGCGGGGGGGCCCCAAGAGACCCAGTACTTC. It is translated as CASSSGLAGGPQETQYF.

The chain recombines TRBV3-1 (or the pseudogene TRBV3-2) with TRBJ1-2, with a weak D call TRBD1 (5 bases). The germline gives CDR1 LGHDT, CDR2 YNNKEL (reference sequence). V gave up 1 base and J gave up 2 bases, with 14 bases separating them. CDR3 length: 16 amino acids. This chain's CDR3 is CASSQVRGVRNYGYTF. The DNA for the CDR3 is TGTGCCAGCAGCCAAGTCCGGGGGGTTAGAAACTATGGCTACACCTTC.

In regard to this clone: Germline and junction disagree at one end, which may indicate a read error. In DNA form, the CDR3 reads TGCGCCAGCAGATTGGCGGGAGGAAGCACAGATACGCAGTATTTT. Its translation is CASRLAGGSTDTQYF. This chain uses TRBV5-1 with TRBJ2-3, with TRBD2 identical over 8 bases. The germline CDR1 and CDR2 sequences are SGHRS and YFSETQ. This CDR3 spans 15 amino acids.

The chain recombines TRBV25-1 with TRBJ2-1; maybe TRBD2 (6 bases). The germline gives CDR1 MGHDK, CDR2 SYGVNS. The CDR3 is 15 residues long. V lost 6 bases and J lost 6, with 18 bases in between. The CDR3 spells CASSPGTEPVNEQFF. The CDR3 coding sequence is TGTGCCAGCAGCCCTGGGACTGAACCGGTCAATGAGCAGTTCTTC.

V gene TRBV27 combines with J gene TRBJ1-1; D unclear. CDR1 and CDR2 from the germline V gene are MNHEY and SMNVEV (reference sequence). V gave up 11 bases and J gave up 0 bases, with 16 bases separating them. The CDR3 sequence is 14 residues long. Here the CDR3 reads CASRRSGVNTEAFF. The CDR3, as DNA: TGTGCCTCCCGACGATCGGGAGTGAACACTGAAGCTTTCTTT.

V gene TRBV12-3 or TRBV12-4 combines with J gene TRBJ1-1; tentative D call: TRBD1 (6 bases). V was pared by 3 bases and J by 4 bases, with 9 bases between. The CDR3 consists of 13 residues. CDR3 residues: CASSFDRLTEAFF. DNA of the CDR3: TGTGCCAGCAGTTTCGACAGGCTCACTGAAGCTTTCTTT.

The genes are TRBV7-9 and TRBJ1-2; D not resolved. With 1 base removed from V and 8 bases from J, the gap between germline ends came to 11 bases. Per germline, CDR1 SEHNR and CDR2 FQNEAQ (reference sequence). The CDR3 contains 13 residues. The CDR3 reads CASSLVALDGYTF. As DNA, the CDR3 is TGTGCCAGCAGCTTAGTCGCATTGGACGGCTACACCTTC.

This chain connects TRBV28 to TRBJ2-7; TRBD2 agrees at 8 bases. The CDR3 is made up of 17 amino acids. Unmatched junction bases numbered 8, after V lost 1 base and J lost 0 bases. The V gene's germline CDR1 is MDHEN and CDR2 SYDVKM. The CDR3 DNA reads TGTGCCAGCAGTTTATTGGCGGGAGGCAGCATCTCCTACGAGCAGTACTTC. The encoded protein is CASSLLAGGSISYEQYF. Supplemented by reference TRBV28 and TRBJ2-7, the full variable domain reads DVKVTQSSRYLVKRTGEKVFLECVQDMDHENMFWYRQDPGLGLRLIYFSYDVKMKEKGDIPEGYSVSREKKERFSLILESASTNQTSMYLCASSLLAGGSISYEQYFGPGTRLTVT.

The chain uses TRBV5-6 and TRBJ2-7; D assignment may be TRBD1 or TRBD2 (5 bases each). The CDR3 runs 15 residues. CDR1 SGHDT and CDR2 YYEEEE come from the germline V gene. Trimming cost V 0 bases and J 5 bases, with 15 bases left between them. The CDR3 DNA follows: TGTGCCAGCAGCTTGGGCGGACAAATGGGGGACGAGCAGTACTTC. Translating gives CASSLGGQMGDEQYF.